The 18 T cell receptor beta chains reported below all come from one sample, sequenced in a study of T cell responses to AZD1222 COVID-19 vaccine. Sequenced by immunoSEQ multiplex PCR; TCRdb stores in-frame clones only, minus some. The sample has roughly 150,000 clones, over 85% seen once. Sample: peripheral blood, taken on day 0 of AZD1222 vaccination. The receptors were sampled from an adult in good health.

V gene TRBV25-1 combines with J gene TRBJ1-2, with no clear D. CDR1 is MGHDK, CDR2 SYGVNS, per germline. CDR3 length equals 11 residues. V lost 11 bases and J 8 bases, leaving 15 bases between the germline ends. CDR3 loop: CAPPRRGGYTF. Written as DNA, the CDR3 is TGTGCCCCCCCCCGGAGAGGGGGCTACACCTTC.

V and J are TRBV6-5 and TRBJ2-7, with a tentative D call TRBD2 (6 bases). Germline CDR1 and CDR2: MNHEY and SVGAGI. V lost 0 bases, J lost 2 bases, and 8 bases lay in between. This CDR3 contains 14 residues. CDR3 bases: TGTGCCAGCAGTTACTCGGGGGGACCCTACGAGCAGTACTTC. Amino acid sequence: CASSYSGGPYEQYF.

In its sample, this clone was seen once. The J gene is TRBJ1-1, the V gene TRBV12-3 or TRBV12-4; no definite D call. Between the trimmed V and J ends, which lost 6 bases and 1 base, there was a span of 9 bases. The CDR3 has 13 residues. Written as DNA, the CDR3 is TGTGCCAGCAGGACCAGTCGGAACACTGAAGCTTTCTTT. Translation gives CASRTSRNTEAFF.

V gene TRBV3-1 (or the pseudogene TRBV3-2) combines with J gene TRBJ1-3, with D perhaps matching TRBD1 (6 bases). CDR3 size: 14 residues. The germline V gene has CDR1 LGHDT and CDR2 YNNKEL (reference sequence). V gave up 7 bases and J gave up 0 bases, with 10 bases separating them. The CDR3 loop is CASTRGSSGNTIYF. In DNA, the CDR3 is TGTGCCAGCACCAGGGGAAGCTCTGGAAACACCATATATTTT.

This rearrangement joins TRBV12-3 or TRBV12-4 to TRBJ1-2; TRBD1 might be the D (5 bases). This CDR3 is built from 13 residues. Trimming cost V 3 bases and J 2 bases, with 7 bases left between them. In DNA form, the CDR3 reads TGTGCCAGCAGTTTTAACAGGAACTATGGCTACACCTTC. Translation: CASSFNRNYGYTF.

This chain uses TRBV10-3 with TRBJ2-1, with D perhaps TRBD1 (5 bases). The germline V and J ends were trimmed by 5 bases and 5 bases, with 13 bases remaining between them. The CDR3 contains 14 residues. The V gene's germline CDR1 is ENHRY and CDR2 SYGVKD. The CDR3 DNA follows: TGTGCCATCAGTACAGGAGAAGGGAACAATGAGCAGTTCTTC. Its translation is CAISTGEGNNEQFF.

The CDR3 DNA is TGTGCCAGCACGTGGGGGAACACTGAAGCTTTCTTT. This codes for CASTWGNTEAFF. The chain has TRBV2 and TRBJ1-1, with unresolved D. The CDR3 has 12 residues. V was clipped by 7 bases and J by 1 base, with 7 bases between them. The germline gives CDR1 SNHLY, CDR2 FYNNEI.

J is TRBJ2-1 and V is TRBV15; no clear D gene. CDR3 length: 14 amino acids. The V gene lost 2 bases and the J gene lost 8 bases, with 13 bases spanning the gap. Germline CDR1 LNHNV, CDR2 YYDKDF (reference sequence). The DNA for the CDR3 is TGTGCCACCAGCAGACCTCTGAGGTACGATGAGCAGTTCTTC. Translating gives CATSRPLRYDEQFF.

This clone was counted a single time. The rearrangement uses TRBV5-1 and TRBJ2-5, with 9 bases aligning to TRBD1. V dropped 4 bases and J dropped 4; count of bases not matched to a gene: 5. This CDR3 is 14 amino acids long. Germline V lookup: CDR1 SGHRS, CDR2 YFSETQ. For the CDR3, the DNA is TGCGCCAGCAGCCCGGGACAGGGACGAGAGACCCAGTACTTC. Translating it yields CASSPGQGRETQYF.

The CDR3 spells CATSDPYGKDSPLHF. Here the CDR3 DNA reads TGTGCCACCAGTGATCCGTACGGGAAGGATTCACCCCTCCACTTT. The V and J genes are TRBV24-1 and TRBJ1-6, with no clear D. Trimming cost V 3 bases and J 8 bases, with 13 bases left between them. Germline CDR1 reads KGHDR; CDR2 reads SFDVKD. The CDR3 sequence is 15 residues long.

The chain is built from TRBV7-2 and TRBJ1-2; possible D gene TRBD1, 5 bases. V lost 6 bases and J 4 bases, leaving 18 bases between the germline ends. CDR1 is SGHTA and CDR2 is FQGNSA in the germline V gene. This CDR3 comprises 15 residues. CDR3 region: CASRKTVLVGYGYTF. CDR3 nucleotides: TGTGCCAGCAGGAAGACAGTGCTAGTGGGCTATGGCTACACCTTC.

V usage is TRBV27 and J usage is TRBJ2-7, with 8 nucleotides matching TRBD1. V was clipped by 8 bases and J by 6 bases; unmatched bases: 18. This CDR3 has 16 residues. In germline, CDR1 is MNHEY, CDR2 SMNVEV (reference sequence). The CDR3 spells CASSTFRGRGRAEQYF. The CDR3 DNA sequence: TGTGCCAGCTCAACCTTTCGAGGCAGGGGGCGGGCCGAGCAGTACTTC.

V and J are TRBV7-9 and TRBJ1-2; no firm D call. The CDR3 totals 13 residues. Trimming took 3 bases from V and 6 from J, leaving 11 bases between them. Germline assignment: CDR1 SEHNR and CDR2 FQNEAQ (reference sequence). The CDR3 DNA reads TGTGCCAGCAGCTTCGTTGCCGGGGATGGCTACACCTTC. Protein sequence: CASSFVAGDGYTF. The whole variable domain, filled in from reference TRBV7-9 and TRBJ1-2, reads DTGVSQNPRHKITKRGQNVTFRCDPISEHNRLYWYRQTLGQGPEFLTYFQNEAQLEKSRLLSDRFSAERPKGSFSTLEIQRTEQGDSAMYLCASSFVAGDGYTFGSGTRLTVV.

The chain uses TRBV11-3 and TRBJ2-1, with D possibly matching TRBD2 (7 bases). V gave up 5 bases and J gave up 5 bases, with 16 bases separating them. Germline CDR1 reads SGHNT; CDR2 reads YENEEA. The CDR3 spans 15 residues. DNA for the CDR3: TGTGCCAGCAGCCCTGGGGGGGCCGGGAACAATGAGCAGTTCTTC. It codes for CASSPGGAGNNEQFF.

The chain recombines TRBV27 with TRBJ2-2; the D gene is possibly TRBD2 (5 bases). The CDR3 length is 14 residues. Deletions cut 5 bases from V and 7 bases from J, with 14 bases between. Germline loops: CDR1 MNHEY, CDR2 SMNVEV (reference sequence). The CDR3 reads CASSQGSLIGELFF. The CDR3 DNA follows: TGTGCCAGCAGTCAAGGGAGCTTGATCGGGGAGCTGTTTTTT.

In this sample, this clone turned up once. Other DNA sequences within the sample encode an identical CDR3. The chain has TRBV14 and TRBJ1-1, with no clear D. The CDR3 is 14 residues long. Trimming left V 4 bases short and J 0 bases short, with 9 bases between. Germline-derived CDR1 and CDR2 are SGHDN and FVKESK. CDR3 coding DNA: TGTGCCAGCAGCCCCCGGGCCCTGAACACTGAAGCTTTCTTT. Translated: CASSPRALNTEAFF.

The chain uses TRBV28 and TRBJ2-1, with 7 bases matching TRBD2. The CDR3 consists of 13 residues. V lost 6 bases, J lost 11 bases, and 10 bases stayed unmatched. Germline CDR1 is MDHEN and CDR2 is SYDVKM. This chain's CDR3 is CASRASGPEQQFF. CDR3 bases: TGTGCCAGCAGGGCTAGCGGTCCGGAACAGCAGTTCTTC.

The CDR3 sequence: CASSLAVRATDTQYF. CDR3 DNA: TGTGCCAGCAGCTTGGCAGTCAGGGCCACAGATACGCAGTATTTT. J is TRBJ2-3 and V is TRBV5-8, with D perhaps matching TRBD1 (5 bases). Looked up from germline, CDR1 is SGHTS and CDR2 is YDEGEE. CDR3 size: 15 residues. V lost 0 bases to trimming and J lost 2 bases, with 10 bases between them. Combining the CDR3 with reference TRBV5-8 and TRBJ2-3 gives the whole variable domain EAGVTQSPTHLIKTRGQQATLRCSPISGHTSVYWYQQALGLGLQFLLWYDEGEERNRGNFPPRFSGRQFPNYSSELNVNALELEDSALYLCASSLAVRATDTQYFGPGTRLTVL.